This TCR beta chain appears in the sequencing data of a study of blood T cell repertoires in COVID-19. Study-wide background: Researchers got acute and convalescent COVID-19 samples from the United States, Italy and Spain. Nucleic acid was either cDNA or gDNA, and it came from T cells, B-cell-depleted T cells, or PBMCs.

Per the authors' pipeline: Reference gene primers were amplified, and this amplification served to estimate nucleated cell counts. This table comes from immunoSEQ multiplex PCR, and its TCRdb copy is limited to in-frame clones, with some not included. The DNA gave D and trimming, while V, J and clone size come from that table. The sample records 100,000 to 120,000 clones, about 88% being singletons. After removal of 6 bases from V and 8 bases from J, the junction contained 4 bases not matched to a gene. The CDR3 has 15 amino acids. Germline V gene data show CDR1 as MDHEN and CDR2 as SYDVKM. Sequencing was carried out using peripheral blood. This clonotype was sampled from a woman aged 50 to 60 with acute or convalescent COVID-19. The chain couples TRBV28 to TRBJ2-1; TRBD2 matches at 16 bases. The CDR3, as DNA: TGTGCCAGCAGCCAGGGGACTAGCGGGAGGGATGAGCAGTTCTTC. Translated, it gives CASSQGTSGRDEQFF.